This T cell receptor (beta chain) was sequenced during a study of T-cell memory formation after mild COVID-19. The wider study: Each donor largely had its own TCR clusters.

J gave up 4 bases and V 0 bases, and 7 bases lay outside the gene matches. The CDR3 sequence is 17 residues long. Germline CDR1 and CDR2: SGHDN and FVKESK. Via MiXCR, TCRdb re-called the 5' RACE reads, giving one row per CDR3 protein. This table holds about 470,000 distinct CDR3 sequences, roughly 18% found once. The sample holds a few counts of this clonotype. The clonotype originates from an adult woman who had mild COVID-19 (a few samples of this study predate the infection). Cell type and time point are not known. The sequenced sample was PBMCs or a T cell subset sorted from them (not recorded which). This chain joins TRBV14 and TRBJ1-4, with 8 bases identical to TRBD1. The CDR3 nucleotides read TGTGCCAGCAGCCAAGATAGGGAGGACAGGGTTAATGAAAAACTGTTTTTT. Translation gives CASSQDREDRVNEKLFF.